Presented here are 19 T cell receptor beta chains from one specimen sequenced in a study of blood T cell repertoires in COVID-19. Data came from immunoSEQ multiplex PCR; TCRdb stores just in-frame clones and leaves some out. The repertoire includes around 68,000 clones, roughly 80% of them detected once, and 9.8% sits in the top ten. Specimen: peripheral blood. These receptors were taken from a woman aged 45 to 65 with acute or convalescent COVID-19.

This chain connects TRBV18 to TRBJ1-3; D ambiguous. This CDR3 contains 16 residues. Looked up from germline, CDR1 is KGHSH and CDR2 is LQKENI. V lost 0 bases and J lost 0, with 9 bases in between. The CDR3 spells CASSPPSRNSGNTIYF. CDR3 bases: TGTGCCAGCTCACCACCGTCGCGGAACTCTGGAAACACCATATATTTT.

The rearrangement joins TRBV11-2 to TRBJ1-3; D might be TRBD1 (5 bases). V was pared by 4 bases and J by 0 bases, with 16 bases between. This CDR3 region has 17 residues. Germline V lookup: CDR1 SGHAT, CDR2 FQNNGV. The CDR3 sequence is CASSSFLRQISGNTIYF. CDR3 in DNA: TGTGCCAGCAGCTCCTTCCTAAGACAGATCTCTGGAAACACCATATATTTT.

The CDR3 loop reads CASSLDQTGENEQFF. CDR3 nucleotides: TGCGCCAGCAGCTTGGACCAGACAGGGGAGAATGAGCAGTTCTTC. V usage is TRBV5-1 and J usage is TRBJ2-1; 8 nucleotides agree with TRBD1. V gave up 0 bases and J gave up 7 bases; unmatched junction bases: 6. This CDR3 has 15 amino acids. CDR1 and CDR2 from the germline V gene are SGHRS and YFSETQ.

This chain connects TRBV3-1 (or the pseudogene TRBV3-2) to TRBJ2-5; 7 bases are shared with TRBD1. The trim removed 0 bases at V and 1 base at J, leaving 8 bases unmatched. The CDR3 has 17 amino acids. Germline lookup yields CDR1 LGHDT and CDR2 YNNKEL (reference sequence). CDR3 residues: CASSQDFGHRGQETQYF. The CDR3 DNA is TGTGCCAGCAGCCAAGATTTTGGTCACAGGGGCCAAGAGACCCAGTACTTC.

This chain uses TRBV19 with TRBJ2-1; 7 nucleotides line up with TRBD2. Germline CDR1 and CDR2: LNHDA and SQIVND (reference sequence). Trimming removed 6 bases from V and 1 base from J; junction bases left unmatched: 6. The CDR3 length is 15 residues. The CDR3 coding sequence is TGTGCCAGTAGCCCTTGGGGGGGATCCTACAATGAGCAGTTCTTC. This sequence encodes CASSPWGGSYNEQFF.

The chain has TRBV18 and TRBJ1-2, with TRBD1 matching over 7 bases. Germline CDR1 KGHSH, CDR2 LQKENI. The CDR3 extends over 13 amino acids. After removal of 4 bases from V and 2 bases from J, the junction contained 1 base not matched to a gene. CDR3 amino acids: CASSLDRNYGYTF. The CDR3 region has the DNA TGTGCCAGCTCACTGGACAGGAACTATGGCTACACCTTC.

This chain joins TRBV12-3 or TRBV12-4 and TRBJ1-3; no firm D call. There are 13 residues in the CDR3. V was clipped by 5 bases and J by 2 bases, with 7 bases between them. The CDR3: CASSRLAGNTIYF. The CDR3 DNA follows: TGTGCCAGCAGTCGGTTGGCTGGAAACACCATATATTTT.

J is TRBJ1-1 and V is TRBV10-3, with D possibly TRBD1 on 5 matching bases. CDR1 and CDR2 from the germline V gene are ENHRY and SYGVKD. The V end was cut by 10 bases, the J end by 1 base, with 10 bases between. This CDR3 spans 12 amino acids. The CDR3 bases are TGTGCCACCCAAAGGGGGAACACTGAAGCTTTCTTT. Its protein product is CATQRGNTEAFF.

This rearrangement joins TRBV28 to TRBJ1-6, with TRBD1 matching 9 bases. CDR1 and CDR2 (germline): MDHEN, SYDVKM. This CDR3 has 15 amino acids. The V segment lost 4 bases and the J segment 8 bases; nucleotides outside the gene matches: 6. The CDR3 sequence is CASSSMTGGDSPLHF. The DNA for the CDR3 is TGTGCCAGCAGTTCCATGACAGGGGGGGATTCACCCCTCCACTTT.

The chain uses TRBV5-1 and TRBJ2-5; D call uncertain. The CDR3 covers 14 residues. Germline CDR1 SGHRS, CDR2 YFSETQ. V lost 2 bases, J lost 2 bases, and 10 bases lay in between. The CDR3 region has the DNA TGCGCCAGCAGCTTCCCAGACACACAAGAGACCCAGTACTTC. This encodes CASSFPDTQETQYF. Filled out from reference TRBV5-1 and TRBJ2-5, the complete variable domain reads KAGVTQTPRYLIKTRGQQVTLSCSPISGHRSVSWYQQTPGQGLQFLFEYFSETQRNKGNFPGRFSGRQFSNSRSEMNVSTLELGDSALYLCASSFPDTQETQYFGPGTRLLVL.

The chain links TRBV7-8 to TRBJ2-3; no clear D. CDR3 length: 11 residues. V lost 0 bases, J lost 10 bases, and 5 bases lay in between. Germline V gene sequence: CDR1 SGHVS, CDR2 FQNEAQ. The CDR3 sequence: CASSLAGAQYF. The CDR3 DNA reads as TGTGCCAGCAGCTTAGCGGGCGCGCAGTATTTT.

The V gene is TRBV7-9, the J gene TRBJ1-3, with D possibly TRBD1 on 6 matching bases. V was shortened by 5 bases and J by 0 bases, with 14 bases between the two germline ends. The length of the CDR3 is 16 residues. In germline, CDR1 is SEHNR, CDR2 FQNEAQ (reference sequence). CDR3 DNA sequence: TGTGCCAGCAGCCCCGGACAGCTATCCTCTGGAAACACCATATATTTT. Translation gives CASSPGQLSSGNTIYF.

V usage is TRBV11-2 and J usage is TRBJ1-3; D possibly corresponds to TRBD1 (6 bases). V lost 6 bases to trimming and J lost 4 bases, with 16 bases between them. Germline V CDR1 and CDR2: SGHAT, FQNNGV. This CDR3 has 15 amino acids. The CDR3 here is CASSPIRGAGNTIYF. As DNA, the CDR3 is TGTGCCAGCAGTCCAATCAGGGGAGCGGGAAACACCATATATTTT.

This clone was seen a single time. The V call is TRBV5-1, the J call TRBJ1-1; TRBD1 agrees at 8 bases. The CDR3 spans 15 residues. Looked up from germline, CDR1 is SGHRS and CDR2 is YFSETQ. J gave up 4 bases and V 5 bases, and 10 bases lay outside the gene matches. In nucleotides, the CDR3 is TGCGCCAGCAGTATCGTAACAGGGGGACTCACTGAAGCTTTCTTT. It yields the protein CASSIVTGGLTEAFF.

This chain links TRBV5-4 with TRBJ1-4, with 8 bases lining up with TRBD1. The germline V gene has CDR1 SGHNT and CDR2 YYREEE (reference sequence). The ends lost 3 bases at V and 7 bases at J; junction bases unmatched: 8. This CDR3 has 15 residues. CDR3 region: CASSSSTGGSEKLFF. The DNA for the CDR3 is TGTGCCAGCAGCTCGTCTACAGGGGGAAGTGAAAAACTGTTTTTT.

In this sample, this clone turned up a few times. The chain couples TRBV7-9 to TRBJ1-2; D might be TRBD1 (6 bases). V was pared by 4 bases and J by 3 bases, with 18 bases between. CDR1 SEHNR and CDR2 FQNEAQ come from the germline V gene (reference sequence). The CDR3 has 16 residues. As DNA, the CDR3 is TGTGCCAGCAGCTCCCGGGACATCGGCCTCCACTATGGCTACACCTTC. This codes for CASSSRDIGLHYGYTF.

The V call is TRBV27, the J call TRBJ2-1; 9 positions agree with TRBD2. Germline trimming cut 5 bases from V and 2 bases from J; bases unmatched to any gene: 7. Germline CDR1 and CDR2: MNHEY and SMNVEV (reference sequence). The CDR3 consists of 16 residues. Here the CDR3 DNA reads TGTGCCAGCAGTAGAGATAGCGGGGGTCCCTACAATGAGCAGTTCTTC. It translates to CASSRDSGGPYNEQFF.

V gene TRBV2 combines with J gene TRBJ2-2; 8 positions agree with TRBD2. V shed 7 bases and J 1 base; nucleotides not matched to a gene: 2. Germline-derived CDR1 and CDR2 are SNHLY and FYNNEI. The CDR3 covers 14 residues. The CDR3 coding sequence is TGTGCCAGCAAGAGCGGGGGGAACACCGGGGAGCTGTTTTTT. Its translation: CASKSGGNTGELFF.

The V and J genes are TRBV24-1 and TRBJ2-3, with a weak D call TRBD1 (5 bases). Looked up from germline, CDR1 is KGHDR and CDR2 is SFDVKD. CDR3 length: 16 residues. Trimming took off 6 bases at V and 0 bases at J, with 15 bases between the two ends. The chain's CDR3 is CATSSPQQGSTDTQYF. DNA of the CDR3: TGTGCCACCAGTTCTCCCCAGCAGGGAAGCACAGATACGCAGTATTTT.